A selection of T cell receptor beta chains follows, all from one sample in a study of T cell repertoires in cytomegalovirus infection. Via MiXCR, TCRdb re-called the reads, giving one row per CDR3 protein. The sample includes 310,000 or so distinct CDR3 sequences, 9.6% seen only once; the top ten take approximately 2.3%. Sequenced sample: PBMCs. These receptors were collected from a human donor in good health (CMV status not recorded). Some clones in this sample may be carry-over from other donors' samples. CDR3s include the opening cysteine and the closing phenylalanine or tryptophan. The D gene is left open where the match is weak. Clone size is shown for a subset of rows, as once, few, many or a class of expanded clone.

D gene	V gene	J gene	clone size	CDR3 DNA	CDR3 protein
-	TRBV7-2	TRBJ2-7	many	TGTGCCAGCAGCAGGGGTAGAGGTTACGAGCAGTACTTC	CASSRGRGYEQYF
TRBD1	TRBV20-1	TRBJ1-1	many	TGCAGTGCTAGCCAGGGGGTGAACACTGAAGCTTTCTTT	CSASQGVNTEAFF
TRBD1	TRBV5-1	TRBJ2-1	many	TGCGCCAGCAGCTTGGGGACAGGGCACAATGAGCAGTTCTTC	CASSLGTGHNEQFF
-	TRBV19	TRBJ1-6	-	TGTGCCAGTAGTCCGTCAGGAGATTCACCCCTCCACTTT	CASSPSGDSPLHF
TRBD1	TRBV5-1	TRBJ1-1	many	TGTGCCAGCAGCCTGACAGGGAGGAACACTGAAGCTTTCTTT	CASSLTGRNTEAFF
-	TRBV20-1	TRBJ2-1	many	TGCAGTGCTAGTAGGCGTCTCCTCTCCTACAATGAGCAGTTCTTC	CSASRRLLSYNEQFF
-	TRBV7-9	TRBJ2-4	many	TGTGCCAGCAGCTTAGACGGCCTAGCCAAAAACATTCAGTACTTC	CASSLDGLAKNIQYF
TRBD1	TRBV6-6	TRBJ1-3	few	TGTGCCAGCAGTTACTCCGATCCGGGACAGTTCTCTGGAAACACCATATATTTT	CASSYSDPGQFSGNTIYF
-	TRBV23-1	TRBJ1-6	many	TGCGCCAGCAGTCAATCGGGGAGGGTGGAGAGGCCCCTCCACTTT	CASSQSGRVERPLHF
-	TRBV10-3	TRBJ1-1	few	TGTGCCATCAGATTTCCGGGGGATGAAGCTTTCTTT	CAIRFPGDEAFF
-	TRBV6-8	TRBJ1-2	-	TGTGCCAGCAGTTACCACGGACAGTCTAACTATGGCTACACCTTC	CASSYHGQSNYGYTF
-	TRBV2	TRBJ2-1	many	TGTGCCAGCAAAGAAGCCAACTCCTACAATGAGCAGTTCTTC	CASKEANSYNEQFF
-	TRBV6-2/TRBV6-3	TRBJ1-5	many	TGTGCCAGCAGCTACAGGGCGGGGGGTCAGCCCCAGCATTTT	CASSYRAGGQPQHF
TRBD1	TRBV29-1	TRBJ1-1	many	TGCAGCGTTGAAGACGACAGGGTTGAAGCTTTCTTT	CSVEDDRVEAFF
-	TRBV12-3/TRBV12-4	TRBJ1-6	many	TGTGCCAGCAGTTTAGCCACCATTTCAGGGGCCTCACCCCTCCACTTT	CASSLATISGASPLHF
TRBD1	TRBV29-1	TRBJ2-7	-	TGCAGCGTTGAAGGAGGGGGCGCGGAGGACGAGCAGTACTTC	CSVEGGGAEDEQYF
TRBD2	TRBV5-5	TRBJ2-5	few	TGTGCCAGCAGCTTGTATAGCGGGGGGTTAGAGACCCAGTACTTC	CASSLYSGGLETQYF
TRBD2	TRBV28	TRBJ2-3	many	TGTGCCAGCAGTTTAAGAGGCGGGGGGACAGATACGCAGTATTTT	CASSLRGGGTDTQYF
-	TRBV14	TRBJ2-1	once	TGTGCCAGCAGCCAAGATTGGGGCCGTCTTGAGCAGTTCTTC	CASSQDWGRLEQFF
-	TRBV5-1	TRBJ2-7	many	TGCGCCAGCAGCGGGGACCCCCCACATTACGAGCAGTACTTC	CASSGDPPHYEQYF
-	TRBV2	TRBJ2-7	-	TGTGCCAGCTATTCCCAGCGTCGTGGAGGGGAGCAGTACTTC	CASYSQRRGGEQYF
-	TRBV2	TRBJ2-3	many	TGTGCCAGCAGTGAAGGAGGGACAAACCCCACAGATACGCAGTATTTT	CASSEGGTNPTDTQYF
-	TRBV7-9	TRBJ2-5	many	TGTGCCACCTCGGGGGCGGGGGCGAATCAAGAGACCCAGTACTTC	CATSGAGANQETQYF
TRBD2	TRBV20-1	TRBJ2-1	many	TGCAGTGGGAAGCGGGGGGGCCGGGAGCAGTTCTTC	CSGKRGGREQFF
-	TRBV10-3	TRBJ1-1	many	TGTGCCAGTGTAGCGGGGGAAGGCACTGAAGCTTTCTTT	CASVAGEGTEAFF
TRBD1	TRBV29-1	TRBJ1-2	few	TGCAGCGTTGAACATTTTTTAGAGGGGGCTGGGTATGGCTACACCTTC	CSVEHFLEGAGYGYTF
TRBD1	TRBV4-3	TRBJ1-4	few	TGCGCCAGCAGCCAAGCCTGGGACAGGGGCCGTGAAAAACTGTTTTTT	CASSQAWDRGREKLFF
TRBD1	TRBV27	TRBJ1-2	-	TGTGCCAGCAGTACCATACCCGGACAGGGGGCGAGGGGCTACACCTTC	CASSTIPGQGARGYTF
-	TRBV7-9	TRBJ2-3	many	TGTGCCAGCAGCTTAAGTTCGGTTCCAGATACGCAGTATTTT	CASSLSSVPDTQYF
-	TRBV29-1	TRBJ2-1	few	TGCAGCGTTGATTTCCGTCGGACAGACCCTTTGGATGAGCAGTTCTTC	CSVDFRRTDPLDEQFF
-	TRBV5-1	TRBJ2-5	many	TGCGCCAGCAGCTTGGCCGGGGGAACTAGACCTCAAGAGACCCAGTACTTC	CASSLAGGTRPQETQYF
-	TRBV4-2	TRBJ1-2	many	TGTGCCAGCAGCCAGGGGGAGGCAGGGGCTCATGGCTACACCTTC	CASSQGEAGAHGYTF
TRBD1	TRBV2	TRBJ2-5	once	TGTGCCAGCAGGGATGACAGGGGGCGCCAGGAGACCCAGTACTTC	CASRDDRGRQETQYF
-	TRBV20-1	TRBJ2-7	-	TGCAGTGCCCAACGGAGGGGTCGGGGGTACGAGCAGTACTTC	CSAQRRGRGYEQYF
TRBD1	TRBV4-3	TRBJ2-1	many	TGCGCCAGCAGCCAAGATAGGGGGCGGTACAATGAGCAGTTCTTC	CASSQDRGRYNEQFF
TRBD2	TRBV7-2	TRBJ2-3	many	TGTGCCAGCAGCGAAGGACTAGCGGGGGGCAAGGATACGCAGTATTTT	CASSEGLAGGKDTQYF
-	TRBV9	TRBJ1-1	many	TGTGCCAGCAGCCCCAGAACCCAAAGGAACACTGAAGCTTTCTTT	CASSPRTQRNTEAFF
-	TRBV9	TRBJ2-1	-	TGTGCCAGCAGCCCCACCCGGACAGTCTACAATGAGCAGTTCTTC	CASSPTRTVYNEQFF
-	TRBV19	TRBJ2-7	many	TGTGCCACCTGCGGGGTCTCCTACGAGCAGTACTTC	CATCGVSYEQYF
TRBD2	TRBV25-1	TRBJ2-3	many	TGTGCCAGCAGTGAAACCGGGACTAGCGGAAGCACAGATACGCAGTATTTT	CASSETGTSGSTDTQYF
TRBD2	TRBV20-1	TRBJ2-1	-	TGCAGTGCTAGGGTGCGGGGGGCCTCTAATTACAATGAGCAGTTCTTC	CSARVRGASNYNEQFF
-	TRBV7-2	TRBJ1-5	many	TGTGCCAGCAGTTTAGGGCGAGGCAATCAGCCCCAGCATTTT	CASSLGRGNQPQHF
-	TRBV11-2	TRBJ2-3	many	TGTGCCAGCAGCTCCGGGACGTCCCCAGATACGCAGTATTTT	CASSSGTSPDTQYF
-	TRBV20-1	TRBJ2-5	-	TGCAGTGCTAGAGATCCAGAGGGTTTTGCGGAGACCCAGTACTTC	CSARDPEGFAETQYF
-	TRBV6-1	TRBJ2-1	many	TGTGCCAGCAGTCCGGGAAGCTACCTTTACAATGAGCAGTTCTTC	CASSPGSYLYNEQFF
TRBD1	TRBV7-9	TRBJ2-5	many	TGTGCCAGCAGCTTAGCGGAAGGGGGCCGGGAGACCCAGTACTTC	CASSLAEGGRETQYF
-	TRBV12-3/TRBV12-4	TRBJ2-7	many	TGTGCCAGCAGTTTAGGACAGCCACGGAGCTCCTACGAGCAGTACTTC	CASSLGQPRSSYEQYF
-	TRBV20-1	TRBJ2-1	many	TGCAGTGCCTCGGCTGAGGGGCGCAATGAGCAGTTCTTC	CSASAEGRNEQFF
TRBD1	TRBV4-1	TRBJ1-3	many	TGCGCCAGCAGCCCGGACAGGCCTGGAAACACCATATATTTT	CASSPDRPGNTIYF